The present T cell receptor (beta chain) was sequenced within a study of T-cell memory formation after mild COVID-19 (dated by TCRdb to the early 2020s). Context from the whole study: TCR sequence clusters from the two donors were found to be largely donor specific. Longitudinal TCRalpha and TCRbeta repertoire sequencing tracked T-cell clones expanding and contracting after mild COVID-19 in a couple of donors. The cohort was made up of two young adult volunteers, one female and one male, who were previously healthy. General study outcomes and caveats: Contracting CD4+ clones appeared mostly in the CM and EM memory subsets, whereas CD8+ clones were enriched in EMRA. SARS-CoV-2 specificity of the second-wave clones peaking on day 37 was not confirmed. The study included only a couple of mild cases, and larger cohorts that include severe cases with pre-infection samples were judged to be necessary. Some responding clones were detected in pre-infection memory, suggesting pre-existing cross-reactive memory T cells joined the SARS-CoV-2 response. Clones that contracted from day 15 to 85 showed balanced CD4/CD8 phenotypes, whereas a second wave of clones that expanded from day 15 to 37 leaned towards CD4+.

A word on this clonotype: Its antigen has not been determined. There are no base qualities to consult, and no much larger clone falls within one base.

Including the terminal cysteine and phenylalanine, the CDR3 comprises 12 residues. CDR3 DNA only is kept here, 36 bases in frame from base 1. CDR1 SGHVS and CDR2 FNYEAQ are derived from the germline V gene. Relative to germline, V is 4 bases shorter and J is 4 bases shorter, with 7 bases between their ends. Ficoll-Paque density gradient centrifugation was used to isolate PBMCs. Sequencing used an Illumina NovaSeq 6000. TCRalpha and TCRbeta cDNA libraries were built by 5'RACE with constant-segment primers, adding sample barcodes and unique molecular identifiers. RNA was extracted from every sample with Trizol reagent. Amplification of the libraries took two PCR steps, and the second step added a second sample barcode plus Illumina TruSeq adapters. Sequencing of the libraries was done on an Illumina NovaSeq, producing 2 x 150 bp paired-end reads. On the authors' methods: Demultiplexing of reads and collapsing into UMI-guided consensus sequences were performed with migec v1.2.7. Using mixcr v2.1.11, the UMI consensuses were aligned to TRA and TRB V and J templates and assembled into clonotypes. Expanded or contracted clonotypes were those called significant by both edgeR and NoisET, with noise models trained on biological replicates. For edgeR calls, the cutoffs were a false discovery rate-adjusted p below 0.01 and a log2 fold-change threshold of 1. PCA with hierarchical clustering of max-normalized trajectories of the 1000 most abundant clonotypes was used as exploratory dynamics analysis. Separately sequenced CD4+ and CD8+ repertoires were used to assign a CD4 or CD8 phenotype to each responding clone. The public reads were quality trimmed at Q25 with fastp and then assembled into clones with MiXCR by TCRdb, keeping productive beta chains. Entries are consolidated by CDR3 protein sequence, retaining the most common genes and DNA. None of the V and J calls come from the authors' own analysis; TCRdb made them. The sample table holds over 130,000 distinct CDR3 sequences, of which 14% were seen once. In total, the top ten clones hold about 26% of the sample.

The clonotype comes from an adult woman who had mild COVID-19 (a few samples of this study predate the infection). The sample titles of this study are shuffled in the database, so cell type and time point are left out; the donor was told from shared clones. This chain joins TRBV7-6 to TRBJ2-5; the D gene assignment is ambiguous. Specimen: PBMCs or a T cell subset sorted from them (not recorded which). DNA sequence: TGTGCCAGCAGCTACCAACGAGAGACCCAGTACTTC. It is translated as CASSYQRETQYF.